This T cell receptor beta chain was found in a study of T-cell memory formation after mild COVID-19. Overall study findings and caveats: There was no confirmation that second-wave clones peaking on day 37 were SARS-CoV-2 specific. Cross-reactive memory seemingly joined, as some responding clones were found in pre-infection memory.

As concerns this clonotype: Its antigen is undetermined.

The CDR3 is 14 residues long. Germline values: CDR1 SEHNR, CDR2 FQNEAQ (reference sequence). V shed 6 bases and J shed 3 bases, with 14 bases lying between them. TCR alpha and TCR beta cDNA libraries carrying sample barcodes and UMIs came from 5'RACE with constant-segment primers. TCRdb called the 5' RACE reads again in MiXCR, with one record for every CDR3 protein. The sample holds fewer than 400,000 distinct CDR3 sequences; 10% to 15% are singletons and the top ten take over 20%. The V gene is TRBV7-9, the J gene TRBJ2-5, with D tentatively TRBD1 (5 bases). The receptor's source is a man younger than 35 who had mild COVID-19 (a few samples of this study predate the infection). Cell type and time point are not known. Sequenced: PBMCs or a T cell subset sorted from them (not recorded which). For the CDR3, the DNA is TGTGCCAGCAGTCGCCGGCCAGGGAAAGAGACCCAGTACTTC. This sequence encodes CASSRRPGKETQYF.